Below are 10 T cell receptor beta chains sequenced from a single sample in a study of T cell therapy after organ transplantation. Their antigens are not known. Method: immunoSEQ multiplex PCR; TCRdb's copy keeps in-frame clones and lacks some. The data hold 44,000 or so clones, with 94% observed a single time. The source was CD8+ T cells from blood, collected before autologous CMV-specific T cell therapy. The source of these receptors is a human patient who had received a solid organ transplant and had CMV disease.

In the case of this clone: The same CDR3 can be traced to other DNA sequences in this sample. The chain carries TRBV19 and TRBJ1-5, with 7 bases lining up with TRBD1. The CDR3 runs to 14 residues. The trim removed 3 bases at V and 4 bases at J, leaving 3 bases unmatched. Germline V gives CDR1 LNHDA, CDR2 SQIVND (reference sequence). The chain's CDR3 is CASSIRDSNQPQHF. CDR3 nucleotide sequence: TGTGCCAGTAGTATCAGGGACAGTAATCAGCCCCAGCATTTT.

This chain joins TRBV7-9 and TRBJ1-5; 7 bases agree with TRBD1. Germline values: CDR1 SEHNR, CDR2 FQNEAQ (reference sequence). This CDR3 contains 17 residues. Trimming at V came to 4 bases and at J to 3 bases, leaving 12 bases not matched to a gene. The CDR3 coding sequence is TGTGCCAGCAGCTCAACGACAGGGAAGGTTTTCAATCAGCCCCAGCATTTT. This gives the protein CASSSTTGKVFNQPQHF.

The V gene is TRBV27, the J gene TRBJ2-6; a weak D match, TRBD1 (6 bases). Deletions cut 8 bases from V and 11 bases from J, with 13 bases between. The length of the CDR3 is 12 residues. Germline V lookup: CDR1 MNHEY, CDR2 SMNVEV (reference sequence). The CDR3 loop reads CASGTQAYVLTF. The DNA of the CDR3 is TGTGCCAGCGGGACACAGGCTTACGTCCTGACTTTC.

V is TRBV6-5 and J is TRBJ1-5; D is undetermined. The CDR3 runs 13 residues. V was shortened by 0 bases and J by 5 bases, with 5 bases between the two germline ends. Looked up from germline, CDR1 is MNHEY and CDR2 is SVGAGI. CDR3 in DNA: TGTGCCAGCAGTTACTCCCCACATCAGCCCCAGCATTTT. Translating it yields CASSYSPHQPQHF.

V usage is TRBV7-9 and J usage is TRBJ1-3; tentative D call: TRBD1 (5 bases). CDR3 size: 17 residues. CDR1 is SEHNR, CDR2 FQNEAQ, per germline (reference sequence). V lost 3 bases and J 0 bases, leaving 15 bases between the germline ends. The CDR3 DNA reads TGTGCCAGCAGCTTCGGCCCGGGGGACCCCTCTGGAAACACCATATATTTT. This codes for CASSFGPGDPSGNTIYF.

The chain uses TRBV27 and TRBJ2-2; perhaps TRBD1 as D (5 bases). Between the trimmed V and J ends, which lost 3 bases and 0 bases, there was a span of 11 bases. The V gene's germline CDR1 is MNHEY and CDR2 SMNVEV (reference sequence). The CDR3 has 16 amino acids. The CDR3 region is CASSLGPGSNTGELFF. The CDR3 DNA is TGTGCCAGCAGTTTGGGTCCAGGGTCGAACACCGGGGAGCTGTTTTTT.

The chain has TRBV5-4 and TRBJ2-3, with TRBD2 identical over 7 bases. Germline trimming cut 0 bases from V and 3 bases from J; bases unmatched to any gene: 7. The CDR3 consists of 16 residues. Germline V gene data show CDR1 as SGHNT and CDR2 as YYREEE (reference sequence). CDR3 in DNA: TGTGCCAGCAGCTTGGATGTTCGGGAGGTGACAGATACGCAGTATTTT. It translates to CASSLDVREVTDTQYF.

This chain connects TRBV6-6 to TRBJ2-7; 10 nucleotides align to TRBD1. V lost 6 bases, J lost 2 bases, and 10 bases stayed unmatched. This CDR3 spans 16 amino acids. Germline CDR1 is MNHNY and CDR2 is SVGAGI (reference sequence). Written as DNA, the CDR3 is TGTGCCAGCAGCAAACAGGACAGGGGGGACACCTACGAGCAGTACTTC. Translating it yields CASSKQDRGDTYEQYF.

CDR3 nucleotide sequence: TGTGCCAGCAGTTCCCTGGGGGACAGGGGATTTCGGGCCTACAATGAGCAGTTCTTC. This codes for CASSSLGDRGFRAYNEQFF. The chain couples TRBV13 to TRBJ2-1; 10 nucleotides match TRBD1. The CDR3 sequence is 19 residues long. Trimming at V came to 6 bases and at J to 2 bases, leaving 16 bases not matched to a gene. Germline V gene lookup returns CDR1 PRHDT and CDR2 FYEKMQ (reference sequence). The full variable domain, in which reference TRBV13 and TRBJ2-1 provide the parts outside the CDR3, is AAGVIQSPRHLIKEKRETATLKCYPIPRHDTVYWYQQGPGQDPQFLISFYEKMQSDKGSIPDRFSAQQFSDYHSELNMSSLELGDSALYFCASSSLGDRGFRAYNEQFFGPGTRLTVL.

This clone came up a few times. The CDR3 region is CASSEGESNQPQHF. CDR3 bases: TGTGCCAGCAGTGAAGGTGAAAGCAATCAGCCCCAGCATTTT. This chain connects TRBV6-1 to TRBJ1-5; the D is unclear. V was shortened by 1 base and J by 1 base, with 5 bases between the two germline ends. CDR3 size: 14 residues. The germline CDR1 and CDR2 sequences are MNHNS and SASEGT.